This TCR beta chain stems from a study of T-cell memory formation after mild COVID-19. A single record per CDR3 protein comes from TCRdb applying MiXCR to the 5' RACE reads. The sample contains approximately 350,000 distinct CDR3 sequences, around 14% of which appear only once. CDR3 length: 17 residues. V lost 5 bases and J 7 bases, leaving 26 bases between the germline ends. The V gene's germline CDR1 is SGHAT and CDR2 FQNNGV. Sequencing used PBMCs or a T cell subset sorted from them (not recorded which). V and J are TRBV11-2 and TRBJ2-5; either TRBD1 or TRBD2 may supply D (5 bases each). This receptor was obtained from a man between 18 and 29 years old who had mild COVID-19 (a few samples of this study predate the infection). Cell type and time point are not known. This chain's CDR3 is CASSPVRGAPSSLTQYF. The CDR3 DNA follows: TGTGCCAGCAGCCCCGTTAGAGGGGCGCCCAGCTCGTTGACCCAGTACTTC.